These 31 T cell receptor beta chains originate from one sample sequenced in a study of low-dose radiotherapy and immunotherapy resistance in tumors. The time point: after trial treatment. Treatment denoted: LDRT plus nivolumab, ipilimumab, low-dose cyclophosphamide and aspirin (RACIN trial). Priming of first-strand cDNA relied on TRAV- and TRBV-specific primers (covering alpha and beta chains). For amplifying TCRs, the PCR ran for approximately 21 cycles with Phusion, which was used together with a constant-region primer and the adapter on the V primers. Each CDR3 protein is one row after TCRdb ran MiXCR on the reads. The repertoire holds 30,000 to 40,000 distinct CDR3 sequences, with around 20% as singletons. The sample here was PBMCs, taken after low-dose radiotherapy plus immunotherapy. The receptor set was obtained from a female donor with ovarian cancer.

In the case of this clonotype: A far larger clone is only one base removed, so a read error is likely. The CDR3 coding sequence is TGTGCCAGCGCCCGTGGACAGAACACTGGAGCTTTCTTT. Protein: CASARGQNTGAFF. The chain is built from TRBV26 and TRBJ1-1; TRBD1, the table's D call, lacks a check against the DNA. TRBV26 is reported as a pseudogene. CDR3 length equals 13 residues.

This clonotype was observed many times. This chain links TRBV12-3 or TRBV12-4 with TRBJ2-1; 8 positions agree with TRBD2. With V trimmed by 5 bases and J by 3 bases, 6 bases remained unmatched. CDR3 length equals 15 residues. For the CDR3, the DNA is TGTGCCAGCAGTATTAGCGGGACCAGCTACAATGAGCAGTTCTTC. It codes for CASSISGTSYNEQFF.

This clonotype was observed many times. The chain recombines TRBV7-3 with TRBJ2-3; unclear D gene. The length of the CDR3 is 14 residues. Trimming removed 5 bases from V and 4 bases from J, with 13 bases in between. CDR1 and CDR2 from the germline V gene are SGHTA and FQGTGA. The CDR3 region is CASSTIPVADTQYF. The CDR3 coding sequence is TGTGCCAGCAGCACCATACCCGTGGCAGATACGCAGTATTTT.

DNA of the CDR3: TGCAGCGTTGAAGCCCGGGGGGGCTACGAGCAGTACTTC. Its protein product is CSVEARGGYEQYF. The chain couples TRBV29-1 to TRBJ2-7, with TRBD2 matching 8 bases. This CDR3 contains 13 residues. CDR1 and CDR2 from the germline V gene are SQVTM and ANQGSEA. Trimming cost V 1 base and J 3 bases; bases outside gene matches: 2.

This clonotype came up many times. The J gene is TRBJ1-1, the V gene TRBV20-1, with D perhaps matching TRBD1 (5 bases). The CDR3 spans 13 residues. Germline V gene lookup returns CDR1 DFQATT and CDR2 SNEGSKA (reference sequence). V was shortened by 1 base and J by 5 bases, with 11 bases between the two germline ends. In DNA form, the CDR3 reads TGCAGTGCTAGAGCGGGGGGAACTACTGAAGCTTTCTTT. This sequence encodes CSARAGGTTEAFF.

In its sample, this clonotype was seen many times. This chain joins TRBV29-1 and TRBJ2-5; D gene uncertain. Germline V gives CDR1 SQVTM, CDR2 ANQGSEA. There are 13 residues in the CDR3. The V and J ends lost 0 bases and 1 base respectively, with 6 bases between them. CDR3 nucleotides: TGCAGCGTTGAAGATCCATTCCAAGAGACCCAGTACTTC. It is translated as CSVEDPFQETQYF.

This clonotype has at least ten counts. The chain joins TRBV20-1 to TRBJ1-1; D is undetermined. Germline assignment: CDR1 DFQATT and CDR2 SNEGSKA (reference sequence). V shed 0 bases and J shed 1 base, with 9 bases lying between them. CDR3 length: 14 amino acids. The CDR3 sequence is CSARDSTTNTEAFF. In DNA form, the CDR3 reads TGCAGTGCTAGAGATTCGACGACGAACACTGAAGCTTTCTTT.

This clonotype appeared many times. The CDR3, as DNA: TGTGCCAGCCTCTACGCCGGGGCCCACGAGCAGTACTTC. This encodes CASLYAGAHEQYF. This chain joins TRBV6-2 or TRBV6-3 and TRBJ2-7, with D perhaps matching TRBD1 or TRBD2 (5 bases each). The CDR3 totals 13 residues. The V and J ends lost 8 bases and 5 bases respectively, with 16 bases between them. Germline CDR1 reads MNHEY; CDR2 reads SVGEGT.

Many counts were recorded for this clonotype. The chain has TRBV12-3 or TRBV12-4 and TRBJ1-2; D is unresolved. The CDR3 contains 13 residues. V was trimmed by 6 bases and J by 1 base, leaving 9 bases between them. CDR3 coding DNA: TGTGCCAGCAGCCCCACAAGTAACTATGGCTACACCTTC. Protein: CASSPTSNYGYTF.

This clonotype was counted ten times or more. V and J are TRBV5-1 and TRBJ2-1, with 11 bases lining up with TRBD2. This CDR3 has 17 amino acids. Germline V gene lookup returns CDR1 SGHRS and CDR2 YFSETQ. V lost 3 bases, J lost 6 bases, and 11 bases stayed unmatched. CDR3 amino acids: CASSSILAGVWGNEQFF. The DNA for the CDR3 is TGCGCCAGCAGCTCTATACTAGCGGGAGTTTGGGGCAATGAGCAGTTCTTC.

This clonotype was observed at least ten times. The genes are TRBV29-1 and TRBJ2-1; D uncertain. Trimming took 2 bases from V and 10 from J, leaving 15 bases between them. This CDR3 region has 13 residues. Germline values: CDR1 SQVTM, CDR2 ANQGSEA. CDR3 nucleotide sequence: TGCAGCGTTGAACACCCGTCGGTTGGGGAGCAGTTCTTC. It specifies CSVEHPSVGEQFF.

This clonotype appeared many times. One junction end disagrees with the germline gene, perhaps due to a read error. This chain uses TRBV5-1 with TRBJ2-7; 7 bases are a match to TRBD1. The CDR3 contains 14 residues. Per the germline V gene, CDR1 is SGHRS and CDR2 is YFSETQ. CDR3 region: CASSLGQVSYEQYF. Here the CDR3 DNA reads TGTGCCAGCAGCTTAGGACAGGTCTCCTACGAGCAGTACTTC.

This clonotype was detected ten times or more. The chain combines TRBV19 with TRBJ2-2; 7 bases line up with TRBD2. Unmatched junction bases numbered 2, after V lost 6 bases and J lost 7 bases. CDR1 and CDR2 from the germline V gene are LNHDA and SQIVND (reference sequence). This CDR3 region has 12 residues. This CDR3 is CASRWGGGELFF. CDR3 bases: TGTGCCAGTAGATGGGGGGGCGGGGAGCTGTTTTTT.

This clonotype was detected many times. The chain's CDR3 is CASSLGGQESNYGYTF. For the CDR3, the DNA is TGTGCCAGCAGCTTAGGGGGACAGGAATCCAACTATGGCTACACCTTC. J is TRBJ1-2 and V is TRBV7-2; TRBD1 matches at 8 bases. V lost 1 base and J lost 2; bases outside the gene matches: 6. The CDR3 consists of 16 residues. The germline V gene encodes CDR1 SGHTA and CDR2 FQGNSA.

This clonotype was seen many times. V and J are TRBV15 and TRBJ2-7, with D unresolved. The CDR3 totals 14 residues. Deletions cut 0 bases from V and 3 bases from J, with 9 bases between. From germline, CDR1 is LNHNV and CDR2 YYDKDF (reference sequence). The CDR3 nucleotides are TGTGCCACCAGCAGAGAGGTGGGCGACTACGAGCAGTACTTC. Translation: CATSREVGDYEQYF.

This clonotype was observed at least ten times. The chain couples TRBV6-5 to TRBJ2-7, with TRBD2 matching 8 bases. The CDR3 has 15 residues. V was pared by 0 bases and J by 9 bases, with 10 bases of the junction left unmatched. CDR1 MNHEY and CDR2 SVGAGI come from the germline V gene. The chain's CDR3 is CASSYSSGTALVQYF. The CDR3, as DNA: TGTGCCAGCAGTTACTCTAGCGGGACTGCCCTTGTGCAGTACTTC.

This clonotype has at least ten counts. The gene calls are TRBV2 and TRBJ2-7, with D perhaps TRBD1 (5 bases). Germline CDR1 is SNHLY and CDR2 is FYNNEI. The CDR3 covers 15 residues. V was pared by 3 bases and J by 4 bases, with 16 bases between. The CDR3 DNA reads TGTGCCAGCAGTGACATAGGGGCCCAATTTTACGAGCAGTACTTC. It translates to CASSDIGAQFYEQYF.

This clonotype was seen at least ten times. The rearrangement uses TRBV20-1 and TRBJ2-1, with 10 bases aligning to TRBD2. The CDR3 runs to 13 residues. Germline trimming cut 6 bases from V and 7 bases from J; bases unmatched to any gene: 6. Per germline, CDR1 DFQATT and CDR2 SNEGSKA (reference sequence). CDR3 nucleotide sequence: TGCAGTGCGGAGGGACTAGCGAAGAATGAGCAGTTCTTC. Its translation: CSAEGLAKNEQFF.

The CDR3 DNA sequence: TGTGCCAGCAGGATTGGGACAGGTACCTACGAGCAGTACTTC. This codes for CASRIGTGTYEQYF. The chain combines TRBV26 with TRBJ2-7; whether TRBD1, the table's D call, matches the DNA was not checked. TRBV26 is labeled a pseudogene. This CDR3 has 14 amino acids.

This clonotype is classed as medium-sized. V is TRBV24-1 and J is TRBJ2-1; 8 nucleotides line up with TRBD1. This CDR3 comprises 15 residues. The J segment lost 0 bases and the V segment lost 9 bases, leaving 6 bases of the junction unmatched. Germline CDR1 KGHDR, CDR2 SFDVKD. CDR3 nucleotide sequence: TGTGCCACCGGCTCCGGGACAGGCTCCTACAATGAGCAGTTCTTC. It is translated as CATGSGTGSYNEQFF.

This clonotype was detected many times. The chain employs TRBV28 and TRBJ1-5; D might be TRBD1 (6 bases). Germline V CDR1 and CDR2: MDHEN, SYDVKM. The CDR3 totals 14 residues. Trimming cost V 1 base and J 3 bases, with 7 bases left between them. The CDR3 protein is CASSLSGVNQPQHF. The CDR3 nucleotides are TGTGCCAGCAGTTTATCAGGGGTCAATCAGCCCCAGCATTTT.

This clonotype was picked up many times. The chain joins TRBV10-3 to TRBJ1-2; D is perhaps TRBD1 (6 bases). The ends were cut back, 2 bases at V and 0 bases at J, with 10 bases in the middle. Germline V gene data show CDR1 as ENHRY and CDR2 as SYGVKD. The CDR3 length is 15 residues. The CDR3 spells CAISERGATNYGYTF. As DNA, the CDR3 is TGTGCCATCAGTGAGAGGGGGGCGACTAACTATGGCTACACCTTC.

This clonotype occurred many times. V and J are TRBV5-6 and TRBJ1-2; 8 bases fit TRBD1. The germline gives CDR1 SGHDT, CDR2 YYEEEE. The CDR3 sequence is 15 residues long. V lost 4 bases and J lost 8; bases outside the gene matches: 13. This CDR3 reads CASSTGTGYLGGYTF. The CDR3 DNA follows: TGTGCCAGCAGCACTGGGACAGGATACTTGGGGGGCTACACCTTC.

This clonotype was seen ten or more times. V gene TRBV10-3 combines with J gene TRBJ1-2, with 9 nucleotides matching TRBD1. The V segment lost 6 bases and the J segment 8 bases; nucleotides outside the gene matches: 4. The CDR3 loop spans 12 amino acids. Germline CDR1 ENHRY, CDR2 SYGVKD. Here the CDR3 reads CAIRGQGQGYTF. DNA for the CDR3: TGTGCCATCAGAGGACAGGGGCAAGGCTACACCTTC.

The table lists this clonotype with many counts. The chain has TRBV3-1 and TRBJ1-5, with D hard to call. From germline, CDR1 is LGHDT and CDR2 YNNKEL (reference sequence). This CDR3 has 15 amino acids. Trimming removed 1 base at V and 4 bases at J, with 11 bases between. The DNA of the CDR3 is TGTGCCAGCAGCCAAGGGGTAATTGGGAATCAGCCCCAGCATTTT. Its translation: CASSQGVIGNQPQHF.

This clonotype occurred many times. The chain is built from TRBV4-1 and TRBJ2-7; a possible D gene is TRBD1 (5 bases). CDR3 size: 15 residues. Per the germline V gene, CDR1 is MGHRA and CDR2 is YSYEKL. V was shortened by 1 base and J by 2 bases, with 12 bases between the two germline ends. The CDR3 is CASSQGGRATYEQYF. The CDR3 nucleotides read TGCGCCAGCAGCCAAGGGGGCAGGGCCACCTACGAGCAGTACTTC.

This clonotype was recorded at least ten times. The chain combines TRBV5-6 with TRBJ1-5; tentatively, D is TRBD1 (5 bases). Germline V gives CDR1 SGHDT, CDR2 YYEEEE. V was cut by 4 bases and J by 3 bases, with 11 bases left in between. The CDR3 has 14 amino acids. The CDR3 sequence is CASSPRGDNQPQHF. The CDR3 DNA reads as TGTGCCAGCAGCCCCCGGGGGGACAATCAGCCCCAGCATTTT.

This clonotype appeared many times. The chain combines TRBV7-3 with TRBJ2-5; TRBD2 might be the D (6 bases). V lost 2 bases, J lost 5 bases, and 15 bases lay in between. The CDR3 has 15 amino acids. The germline V gene encodes CDR1 SGHTA and CDR2 FQGTGA. This CDR3 reads CASSLGRGSSETQYF. The CDR3 nucleotides read TGTGCCAGCAGCTTAGGGCGGGGAAGCAGCGAGACCCAGTACTTC.

The J gene is TRBJ2-1, the V gene TRBV3-1; TRBD2 matches at 15 bases. V lost 1 base and J lost 9; bases outside the gene matches: 1. Per the germline V gene, CDR1 is LGHDT and CDR2 is YNNKEL (reference sequence). The CDR3 is 15 amino acids. DNA of the CDR3: TGTGCCAGCAGCCAAGGGACTAGCGGGGGGGCTGAGCAGTTCTTC. Residues: CASSQGTSGGAEQFF.

This chain joins TRBV6-5 and TRBJ2-1; D gene ambiguous. CDR3 length equals 13 residues. Trimming took 2 bases from V and 2 from J, leaving 4 bases between them. CDR1 is MNHEY and CDR2 is SVGAGI in the germline V gene. The CDR3 protein is CASSYRAYNEQFF. CDR3 in DNA: TGTGCCAGCAGTTACCGGGCCTACAATGAGCAGTTCTTC.

In the case of this clonotype: This is likely an artifact of a read error, given a far larger clone one base away. The chain has TRBV18 and TRBJ2-1; 10 bases are shared with TRBD1. The germline gives CDR1 KGHSH, CDR2 LQKENI. J lost 10 bases, V lost 4 bases, and 10 bases had no gene match. This CDR3 spans 15 amino acids. The CDR3 sequence is CASSRTGTGVDEQFF. The CDR3 DNA reads as TGTGCCAGCTCACGAACCGGGACAGGGGTAGACGAGCAGTTCTTC. Looking up the rest from reference TRBV18 and TRBJ2-1 gives the full variable domain: NAGVMQNPRHLVRRRGQEARLRCSPMKGHSHVYWYRQLPEEGLKFMVYLQKENIIDESGMPKERFSAEFPKEGPSILRIQQVVRGDSAAYFCASSRTGTGVDEQFFGPGTRLTVL.